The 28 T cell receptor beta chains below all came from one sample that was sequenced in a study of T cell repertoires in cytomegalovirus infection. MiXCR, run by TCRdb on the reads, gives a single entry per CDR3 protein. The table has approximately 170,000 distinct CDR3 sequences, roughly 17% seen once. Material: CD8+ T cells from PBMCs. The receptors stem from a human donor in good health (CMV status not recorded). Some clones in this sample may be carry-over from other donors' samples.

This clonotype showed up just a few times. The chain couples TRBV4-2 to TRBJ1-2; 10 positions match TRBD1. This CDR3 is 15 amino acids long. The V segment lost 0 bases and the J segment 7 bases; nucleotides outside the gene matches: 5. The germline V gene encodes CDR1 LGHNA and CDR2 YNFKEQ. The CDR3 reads CASSQDWTGGLGYTF. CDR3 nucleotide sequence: TGTGCCAGCAGCCAAGACTGGACAGGGGGACTTGGCTACACCTTC.

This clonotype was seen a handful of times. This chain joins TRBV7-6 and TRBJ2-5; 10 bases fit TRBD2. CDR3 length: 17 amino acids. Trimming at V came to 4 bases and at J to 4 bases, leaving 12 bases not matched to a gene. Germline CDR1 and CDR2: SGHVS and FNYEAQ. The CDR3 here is CASSSQREGREGETQYF. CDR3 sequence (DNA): TGTGCCAGCAGCTCACAGCGGGAGGGCCGAGAGGGAGAGACCCAGTACTTC.

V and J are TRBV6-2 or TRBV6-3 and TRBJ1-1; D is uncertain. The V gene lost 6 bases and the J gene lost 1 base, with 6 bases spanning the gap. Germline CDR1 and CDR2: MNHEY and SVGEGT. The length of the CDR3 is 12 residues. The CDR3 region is CASRQWNTEAFF. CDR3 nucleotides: TGTGCCAGCAGACAGTGGAACACTGAAGCTTTCTTT.

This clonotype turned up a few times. CDR3 nucleotides: TGTGCCAGCAGCCTACGACAGGGGGTCTACGAGCAGTACTTC. Protein sequence: CASSLRQGVYEQYF. The chain combines TRBV7-2 with TRBJ2-7; 9 bases line up with TRBD1. The germline V gene encodes CDR1 SGHTA and CDR2 FQGNSA. V lost 5 bases and J lost 3; bases outside the gene matches: 5. This CDR3 comprises 14 residues.

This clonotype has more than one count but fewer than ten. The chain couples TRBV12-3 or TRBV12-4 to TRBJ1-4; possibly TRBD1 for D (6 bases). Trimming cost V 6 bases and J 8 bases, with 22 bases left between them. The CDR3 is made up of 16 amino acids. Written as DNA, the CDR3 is TGTGCCAGCAGCCGGGCCGCTGGGACAATCGACGAAAAACTGTTTTTT. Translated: CASSRAAGTIDEKLFF.

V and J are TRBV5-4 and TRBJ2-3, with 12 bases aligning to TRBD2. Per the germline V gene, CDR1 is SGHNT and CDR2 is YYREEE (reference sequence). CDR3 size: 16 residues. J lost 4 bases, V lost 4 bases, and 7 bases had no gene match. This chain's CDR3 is CASSRRLAGAPDTQYF. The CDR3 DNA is TGTGCCAGCAGCCGACGACTAGCGGGAGCGCCAGATACGCAGTATTTT.

CDR3 coding DNA: TGTGCCAGCAGCTTAGATGAGACTAGACTGAGGTATTTT. This translates into CASSLDETRLRYF. The chain recombines TRBV11-2 with TRBJ2-3; D might be TRBD2 (6 bases). Germline CDR1 is SGHAT and CDR2 is FQNNGV. Between the trimmed V and J ends, which lost 0 bases and 14 bases, there was a span of 15 bases. The CDR3 runs 13 residues.

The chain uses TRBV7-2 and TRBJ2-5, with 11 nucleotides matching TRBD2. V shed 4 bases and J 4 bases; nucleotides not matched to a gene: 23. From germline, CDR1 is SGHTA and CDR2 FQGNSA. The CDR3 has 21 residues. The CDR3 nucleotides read TGTGCCAGCAGCTCTCGTCTAGCGGGAGGCTCTCGGCTTCTGGGATTAGAGACCCAGTACTTC. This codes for CASSSRLAGGSRLLGLETQYF.

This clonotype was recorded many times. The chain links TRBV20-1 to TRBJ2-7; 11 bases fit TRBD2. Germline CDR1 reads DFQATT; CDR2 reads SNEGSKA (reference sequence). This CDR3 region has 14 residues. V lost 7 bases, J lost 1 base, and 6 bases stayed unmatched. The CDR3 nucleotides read TGCAGTGGTGGACTAGCGGGCCGGTCCTACGAGCAGTACTTC. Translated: CSGGLAGRSYEQYF.

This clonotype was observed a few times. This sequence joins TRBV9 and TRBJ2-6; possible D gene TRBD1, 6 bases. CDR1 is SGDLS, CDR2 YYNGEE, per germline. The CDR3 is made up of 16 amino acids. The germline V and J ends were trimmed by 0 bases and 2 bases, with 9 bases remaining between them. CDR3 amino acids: CASSVGTVPGANVLTF. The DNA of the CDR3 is TGTGCCAGCAGCGTAGGGACAGTTCCTGGGGCCAACGTCCTGACTTTC. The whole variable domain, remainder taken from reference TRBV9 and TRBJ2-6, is DSGVTQTPKHLITATGQRVTLRCSPRSGDLSVYWYQQSLDQGLQFLIQYYNGEERAKGNILERFSAQQFPDLHSELNLSSLELGDSALYFCASSVGTVPGANVLTFGAGSRLTVL.

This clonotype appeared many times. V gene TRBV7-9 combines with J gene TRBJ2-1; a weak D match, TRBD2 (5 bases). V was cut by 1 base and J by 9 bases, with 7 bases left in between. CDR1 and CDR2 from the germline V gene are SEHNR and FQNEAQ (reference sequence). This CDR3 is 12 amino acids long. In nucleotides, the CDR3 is TGTGCCAGCAGCTTAGGCCTAGCTGAGCAGTTCTTC. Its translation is CASSLGLAEQFF.

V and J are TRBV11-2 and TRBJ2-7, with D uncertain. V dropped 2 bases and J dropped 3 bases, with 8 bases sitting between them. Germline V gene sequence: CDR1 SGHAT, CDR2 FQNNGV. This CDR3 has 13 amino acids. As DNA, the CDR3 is TGTGCCAGCAGCTTATCACAGCTCTACGAGCAGTACTTC. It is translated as CASSLSQLYEQYF.

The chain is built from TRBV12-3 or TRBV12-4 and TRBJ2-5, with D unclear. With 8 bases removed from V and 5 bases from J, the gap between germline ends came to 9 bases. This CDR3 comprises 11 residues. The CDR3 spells CASQGRETQYF. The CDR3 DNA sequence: TGTGCCAGCCAAGGTCGGGAGACCCAGTACTTC.

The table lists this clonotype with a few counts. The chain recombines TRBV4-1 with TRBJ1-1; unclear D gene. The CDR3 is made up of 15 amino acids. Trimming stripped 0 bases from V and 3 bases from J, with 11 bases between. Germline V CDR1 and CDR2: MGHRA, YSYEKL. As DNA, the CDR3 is TGCGCCAGCAGCCAAGATAAACGCTGGTACACTGAAGCTTTCTTT. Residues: CASSQDKRWYTEAFF.

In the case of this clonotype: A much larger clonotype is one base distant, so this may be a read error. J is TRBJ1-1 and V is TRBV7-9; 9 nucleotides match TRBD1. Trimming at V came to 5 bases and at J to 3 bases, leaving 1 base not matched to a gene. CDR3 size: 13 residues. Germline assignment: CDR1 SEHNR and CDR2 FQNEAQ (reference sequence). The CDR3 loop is CASSGDRDTEAFF. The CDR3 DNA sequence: TGTGCCAGCAGCGGGGACAGGGACACTGAAGCTTTCTTT.

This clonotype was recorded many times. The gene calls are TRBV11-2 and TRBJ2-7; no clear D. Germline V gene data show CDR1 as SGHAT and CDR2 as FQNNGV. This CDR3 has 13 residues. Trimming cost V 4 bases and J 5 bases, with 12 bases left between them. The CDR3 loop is CASSSSPLNEQYF. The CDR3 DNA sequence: TGTGCCAGCAGCTCCTCTCCACTTAACGAGCAGTACTTC.

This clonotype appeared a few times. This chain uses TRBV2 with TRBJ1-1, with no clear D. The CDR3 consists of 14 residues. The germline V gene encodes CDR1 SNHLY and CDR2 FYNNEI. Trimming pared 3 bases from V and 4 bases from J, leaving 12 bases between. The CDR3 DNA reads TGTGCCAGCAGTGATAATGGGCTGGCCACTGAAGCTTTCTTT. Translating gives CASSDNGLATEAFF.

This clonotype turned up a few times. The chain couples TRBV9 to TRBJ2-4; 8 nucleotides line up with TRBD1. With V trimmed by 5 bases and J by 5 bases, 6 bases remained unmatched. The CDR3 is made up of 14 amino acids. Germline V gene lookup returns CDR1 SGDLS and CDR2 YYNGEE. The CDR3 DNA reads TGTGCCAGCAGTACAGGGGGTATCCAAAACATTCAGTACTTC. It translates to CASSTGGIQNIQYF.

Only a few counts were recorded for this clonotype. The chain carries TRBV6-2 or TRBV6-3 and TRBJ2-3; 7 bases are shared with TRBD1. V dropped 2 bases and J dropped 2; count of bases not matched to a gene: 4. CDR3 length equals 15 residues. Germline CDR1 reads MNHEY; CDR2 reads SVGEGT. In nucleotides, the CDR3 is TGTGCCAGCAGTTACGGGGACAGAATCACAGATACGCAGTATTTT. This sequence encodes CASSYGDRITDTQYF.

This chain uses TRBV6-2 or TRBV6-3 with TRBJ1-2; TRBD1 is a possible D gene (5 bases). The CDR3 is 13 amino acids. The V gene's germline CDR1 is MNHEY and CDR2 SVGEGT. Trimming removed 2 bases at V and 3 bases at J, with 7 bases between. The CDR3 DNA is TGTGCCAGCAGTTACGGACAAGACTATGGCTACACCTTC. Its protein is CASSYGQDYGYTF.

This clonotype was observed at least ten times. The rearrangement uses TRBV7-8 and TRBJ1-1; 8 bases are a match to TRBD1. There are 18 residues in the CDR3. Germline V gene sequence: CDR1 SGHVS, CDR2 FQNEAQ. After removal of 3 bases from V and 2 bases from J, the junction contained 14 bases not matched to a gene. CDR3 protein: CASSFRGQGGGKNTEAFF. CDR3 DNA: TGTGCCAGCAGCTTCCGAGGACAGGGCGGAGGGAAAAACACTGAAGCTTTCTTT.

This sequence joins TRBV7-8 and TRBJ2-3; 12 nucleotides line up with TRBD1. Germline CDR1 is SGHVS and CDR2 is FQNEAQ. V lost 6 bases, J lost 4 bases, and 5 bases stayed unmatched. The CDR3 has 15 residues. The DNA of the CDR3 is TGTGCCAGCAGGGGGACAGGGGGCACTGCAGATACGCAGTATTTT. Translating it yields CASRGTGGTADTQYF.

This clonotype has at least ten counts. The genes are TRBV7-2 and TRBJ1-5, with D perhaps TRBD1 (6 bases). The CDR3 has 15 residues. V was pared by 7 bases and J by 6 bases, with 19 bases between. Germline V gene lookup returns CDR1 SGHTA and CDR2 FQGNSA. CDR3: CASTLVEGGGQPQHF. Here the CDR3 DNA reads TGTGCCAGCACCCTGGTTGAGGGGGGGGGTCAGCCCCAGCATTTT.

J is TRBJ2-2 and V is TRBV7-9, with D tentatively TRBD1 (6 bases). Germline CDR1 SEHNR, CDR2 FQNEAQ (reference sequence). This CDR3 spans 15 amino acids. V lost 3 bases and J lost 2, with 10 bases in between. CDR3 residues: CASSFKQGNTGELFF. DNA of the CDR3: TGTGCCAGCAGCTTTAAACAGGGAAACACCGGGGAGCTGTTTTTT.

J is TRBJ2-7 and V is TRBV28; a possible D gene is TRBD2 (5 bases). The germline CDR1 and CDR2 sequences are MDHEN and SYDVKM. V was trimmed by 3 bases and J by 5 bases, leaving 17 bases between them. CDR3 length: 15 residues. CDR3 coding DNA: TGTGCCAGCAGTTTTATCCCTCGGGGTTACAACGAGCAGTACTTC. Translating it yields CASSFIPRGYNEQYF. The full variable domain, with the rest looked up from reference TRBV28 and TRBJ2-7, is DVKVTQSSRYLVKRTGEKVFLECVQDMDHENMFWYRQDPGLGLRLIYFSYDVKMKEKGDIPEGYSVSREKKERFSLILESASTNQTSMYLCASSFIPRGYNEQYFGPGTRLTVT.

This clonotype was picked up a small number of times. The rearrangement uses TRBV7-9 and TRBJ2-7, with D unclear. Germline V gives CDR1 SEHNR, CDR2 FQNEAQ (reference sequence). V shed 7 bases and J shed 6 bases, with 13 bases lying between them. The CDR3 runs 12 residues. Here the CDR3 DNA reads TGTGCCAGCAACCCCCTGCCGGTCGAGCAGTACTTC. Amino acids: CASNPLPVEQYF.

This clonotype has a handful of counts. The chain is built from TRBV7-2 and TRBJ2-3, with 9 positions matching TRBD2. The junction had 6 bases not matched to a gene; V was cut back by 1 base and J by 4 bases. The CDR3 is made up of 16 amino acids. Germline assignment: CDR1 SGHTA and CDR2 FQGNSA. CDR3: CASSLGGGGFADTQYF. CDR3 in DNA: TGTGCCAGCAGCTTAGGCGGGGGGGGATTCGCAGATACGCAGTATTTT. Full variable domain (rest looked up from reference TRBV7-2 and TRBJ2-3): GAGVSQSPSNKVTEKGKDVELRCDPISGHTALYWYRQSLGQGLEFLIYFQGNSAPDKSGLPSDRFSAERTGGSVSTLTIQRTQQEDSAVYLCASSLGGGGFADTQYFGPGTRLTVL.

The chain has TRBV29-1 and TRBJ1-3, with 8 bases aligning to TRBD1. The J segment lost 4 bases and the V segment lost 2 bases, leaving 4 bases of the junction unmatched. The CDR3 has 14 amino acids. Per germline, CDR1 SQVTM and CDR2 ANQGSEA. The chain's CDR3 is CSVEFRGRGNTIYF. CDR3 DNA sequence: TGCAGCGTTGAATTCAGGGGGCGAGGAAACACCATATATTTT. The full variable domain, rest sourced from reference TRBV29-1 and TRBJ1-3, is SAVISQKPSRDICQRGTSLTIQCQVDSQVTMMFWYRQQPGQSLTLIATANQGSEATYESGFVIDKFPISRPNLTFSTLTVSNMSPEDSSIYLCSVEFRGRGNTIYFGEGSWLTVV.